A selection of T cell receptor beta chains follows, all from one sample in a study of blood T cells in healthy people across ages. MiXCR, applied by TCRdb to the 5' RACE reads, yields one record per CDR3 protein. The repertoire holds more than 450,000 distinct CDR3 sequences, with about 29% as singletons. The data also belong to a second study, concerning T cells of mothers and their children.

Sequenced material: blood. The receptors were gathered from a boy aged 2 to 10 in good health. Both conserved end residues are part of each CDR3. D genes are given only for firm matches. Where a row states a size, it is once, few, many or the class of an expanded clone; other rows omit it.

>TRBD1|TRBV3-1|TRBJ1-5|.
TGTGCCAGCAGCCAAACAGGGGCGGCTCAGCCCCAGCATTTT
CASSQTGAAQPQHF
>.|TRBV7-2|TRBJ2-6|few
TGTGCCAGCAGCTTATTCGTAGGGAGCGGGGCCAACGTCCTGACTTTC
CASSLFVGSGANVLTF
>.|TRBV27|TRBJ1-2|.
TGTGCCAGCAGCGCAGGACAGACTAACTATGGCTACACCTTC
CASSAGQTNYGYTF
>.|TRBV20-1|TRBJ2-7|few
TGCAGTGCTTCGACCGGGACTGCACCGTACGAGCAGTACTTC
CSASTGTAPYEQYF
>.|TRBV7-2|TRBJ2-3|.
TGTGCCAGCAGCTTAGAAGGTCGGACAGATACGCAGTATTTT
CASSLEGRTDTQYF
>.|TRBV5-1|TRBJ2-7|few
TGCGCCAGCAGCTTTGGTGGACGGACCTACGAGCAGTACTTC
CASSFGGRTYEQYF
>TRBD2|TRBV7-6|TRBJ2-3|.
TGTGCCAGCAGCCAAAATAGCGGGGGGGCCACAGATACGCAGTATTTT
CASSQNSGGATDTQYF
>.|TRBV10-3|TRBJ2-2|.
TGTGCCATCAGTGGGTCTTCGGCCGGCACCGGGGAGCGGTTTTTT
CAISGSSAGTGERFF
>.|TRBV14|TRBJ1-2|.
TGTGCCAGCAGCCAAGATACGGAGCTCACTAACTATGGCTACACCTTC
CASSQDTELTNYGYTF
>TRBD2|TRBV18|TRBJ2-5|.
TGTGCCGGCTCACCCCTAAGCGGGAGTGAGACCCAGTACTTC
CAGSPLSGSETQYF
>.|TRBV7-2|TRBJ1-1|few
TGTGCCAGCAGCTCCGGTCGTTCCACTGAAGCTTTCTTT
CASSSGRSTEAFF
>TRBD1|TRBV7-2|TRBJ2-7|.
TGTGCCAGCAGCTTAGCTGACGGACAGGGTTTCTACGAGCAGTACTTC
CASSLADGQGFYEQYF
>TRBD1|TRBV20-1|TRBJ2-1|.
TGCAGTGCTAAGGGGGGGACAGGGGCCTACAATGAGCAGTTCTTC
CSAKGGTGAYNEQFF
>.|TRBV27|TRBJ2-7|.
TGTGCCAGCAGTTTCTCCGGGGGCGGAATTAACGAGCAGTACTTC
CASSFSGGGINEQYF
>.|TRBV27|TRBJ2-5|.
TGTGCCAGCAGCCAGAGGCCCCAAGAGACCCAGCACTTC
CASSQRPQETQHF
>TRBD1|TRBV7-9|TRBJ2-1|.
TGTGCCAGCAGCGACCGACAGGGTTACAATGAGCAGTTCTTC
CASSDRQGYNEQFF
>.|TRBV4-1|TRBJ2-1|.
TGCGCCAGCAGCCGACCAGCGGGCAGCTCCTACAATGAGCAGTTCTTC
CASSRPAGSSYNEQFF
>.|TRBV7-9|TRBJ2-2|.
TGTGCCAGCAGCACAAAATTGTCCGGGGAGCTGTTTTTT
CASSTKLSGELFF
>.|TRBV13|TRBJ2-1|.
TGTGCCAGCAGCCGCCGGGACTACAATGAGCAGTTCTTC
CASSRRDYNEQFF
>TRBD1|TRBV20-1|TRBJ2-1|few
TGCAGTGCTCGGGACAGGCTCCAGAATGAGCAGTTCTTC
CSARDRLQNEQFF
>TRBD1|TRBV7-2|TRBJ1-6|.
TGTGCCAGCAGCTTACCCTTGGACAGGGAGCTTAATTCACCCCTCCACTTT
CASSLPLDRELNSPLHF
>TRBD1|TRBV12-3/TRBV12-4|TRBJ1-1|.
TGTGCCAGCAGTTTTGACAGGGGGTTCTCTGAAGCTTTCTTT
CASSFDRGFSEAFF
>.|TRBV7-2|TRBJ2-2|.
TGTGCCAGCAGCCGAAGCCGGACAGATCCGGAGCTGTTTTTT
CASSRSRTDPELFF
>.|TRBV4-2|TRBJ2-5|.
TGTGCCAGCAGCCCCGCCCTCGGCGGTCAAGAGACCCAGTACTTC
CASSPALGGQETQYF
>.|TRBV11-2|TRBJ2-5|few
TGTGCCAGCAGCTTACTCACTAGTAGGGTGGAGACCCAGTACTTC
CASSLLTSRVETQYF
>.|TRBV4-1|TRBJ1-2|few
TGCGCCAGCAGCCCACCTGGAGGGTTCGGTGGCTACACCTTC
CASSPPGGFGGYTF
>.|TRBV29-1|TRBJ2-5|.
TGCAGCGTTGATCTTTACTCAACCGTTGGGCAGACCCAGTACTTC
CSVDLYSTVGQTQYF